Listed below are T cell receptor beta chains from one sample, sequenced in a study of vaccination and CD4 T cells after COVID-19. Antigen specificity for these receptors is unknown. TCRdb called the PCR reads again in MiXCR, with one record for every CDR3 protein. There are some 26,000 distinct CDR3 sequences in the sample; around 50% occur only once, and 28% lies in the top ten. The source was CD4+ T cells from blood, cultured in vitro, collected before SARS-CoV-2 vaccination. These receptors were taken from a human donor who received a COVID-19 vaccine. Each CDR3 is given with its conserved first and last residue. D genes are given only for firm matches. Not all rows give a size; the values are once, few, many and, for expanded clones, a class.

>medium-sized|TRBJ1-2|NA|TRBV19
CATNNYGYTF
TGTGCCACAAATAACTATGGCTACACCTTC
>NA|TRBJ1-1|NA|TRBV29-1
CSVAQGNTEAFF
TGCAGCGTTGCCCAGGGAAACACTGAAGCTTTCTTT
>NA|TRBJ1-2|NA|TRBV2
CASSGPGANYGYTF
TGTGCCAGCAGTGGACCAGGAGCTAACTATGGCTACACCTTC
>NA|TRBJ2-1|TRBD1|TRBV29-1
CSVDRAYNEQFF
TGCAGCGTCGACAGGGCCTACAATGAGCAGTTCTTC
>NA|TRBJ1-1|NA|TRBV12-3/TRBV12-4
CASSLMSRDTEAFF
TGTGCCAGCAGCTTAATGTCGAGGGACACTGAAGCTTTCTTT
>NA|TRBJ1-6|TRBD1|TRBV19
CASSRDSSYNSPLHF
TGTGCCAGTAGTCGGGACAGCTCCTATAATTCACCCCTCCACTTT
>NA|TRBJ2-1|NA|TRBV20-1
CSARDDGQGGDEQFF
TGCAGTGCTAGAGATGACGGTCAGGGAGGCGATGAGCAGTTCTTC
>few|TRBJ2-1|NA|TRBV7-8
CASSQRMSSYNEQFF
TGTGCCAGCAGCCAGAGGATGAGCTCCTACAATGAGCAGTTCTTC
>NA|TRBJ2-6|NA|TRBV6-5
CASSYPGGTLSGANVLTF
TGTGCCAGCAGTTACCCCGGAGGGACCCTCTCTGGGGCCAACGTCCTGACTTTC
>NA|TRBJ1-4|NA|TRBV11-3
CASSFTGSNEKLFF
TGTGCCAGCAGCTTTACAGGGTCTAATGAAAAACTGTTTTTT
>NA|TRBJ2-3|TRBD2|TRBV20-1
CSARLAGGTDTQYF
TGCAGTGCTAGACTAGCGGGGGGCACAGATACGCAGTATTTT
>NA|TRBJ2-1|TRBD2|TRBV19
CASSMRGGSYNEQFF
TGTGCCAGTAGTATGCGCGGGGGGTCCTACAATGAGCAGTTCTTC
>few|TRBJ1-1|TRBD1|TRBV6-1
CASTGGQGRQAFF
TGTGCCAGCACGGGGGGACAGGGTAGGCAAGCTTTCTTT
>NA|TRBJ2-7|NA|TRBV6-1
CASSEPHGVSSYEQYF
TGTGCCAGCAGTGAACCCCATGGTGTGAGCTCCTACGAGCAGTACTTC
>NA|TRBJ1-2|TRBD1|TRBV18
CASSPGDRDNYGYTF
TGTGCCAGCTCACCAGGGGACAGGGATAACTATGGCTACACCTTC
>few|TRBJ1-5|NA|TRBV20-1
CSASSRAREPQHF
TGCAGTGCTTCTTCAAGGGCTCGGGAGCCCCAGCATTTT
>NA|TRBJ1-1|TRBD1|TRBV10-3
CAISSGTGRTEAFF
TGTGCCATCAGTAGCGGGACAGGGCGTACTGAAGCTTTCTTT
>NA|TRBJ2-7|TRBD2|TRBV15
CATSRDWASGAYEQYF
TGTGCCACCAGCAGAGATTGGGCTAGCGGGGCCTACGAGCAGTACTTC
>few|TRBJ1-4|TRBD1|TRBV20-1
CSARQGANEKLFF
TGCAGTGCAAGACAGGGGGCGAACGAAAAACTGTTTTTT
>NA|TRBJ2-2|NA|TRBV6-1
CASMAGTRTGELFF
TGTGCCAGCATGGCCGGCACGAGGACCGGGGAGCTGTTTTTT
>NA|TRBJ2-7|NA|TRBV4-2
CASSQVGNSYEQYF
TGTGCCAGCAGCCAAGTGGGAAACTCCTACGAGCAGTACTTC
>NA|TRBJ1-4|NA|TRBV27
CASRRVQGATNEKLFF
TGTGCCAGCAGGAGAGTACAGGGCGCAACTAATGAAAAACTGTTTTTT
>NA|TRBJ1-5|NA|TRBV5-3
CARSPDLNQPQHF
TGTGCCAGAAGTCCGGACCTAAATCAGCCCCAGCATTTT
>NA|TRBJ1-2|TRBD1|TRBV30
CAWSVRQGARLWNGYTF
TGTGCCTGGAGTGTACGGCAGGGGGCAAGGTTATGGAATGGCTACACCTTC
>NA|TRBJ1-2|NA|TRBV7-9
CASSLATGFFGYTF
TGTGCCAGCAGCTTAGCAACAGGGTTTTTTGGCTACACCTTC
>few|TRBJ1-2|NA|TRBV6-1
CASCKGGFLNYGYTF
TGTGCCAGCTGTAAAGGGGGATTCTTGAACTATGGCTACACCTTC
>NA|TRBJ2-7|NA|TRBV2
CASREEGPSYEQYF
TGTGCCAGCAGGGAAGAGGGTCCATCTTACGAGCAGTACTTC
>NA|TRBJ1-2|NA|TRBV15
CATSREQDHYGYTF
TGTGCCACCAGCAGAGAGCAGGACCACTATGGCTACACCTTC
>NA|TRBJ2-5|TRBD2|TRBV5-1
CASSLVVSGGGEETQYF
TGCGCCAGCAGCTTGGTGGTTAGCGGGGGAGGAGAGGAGACCCAGTACTTC
>NA|TRBJ1-4|TRBD1|TRBV7-8
CASSLLSWTGNEKLFF
TGTGCCAGCAGCTTGCTTTCGTGGACAGGGAATGAAAAACTGTTTTTT
>NA|TRBJ2-2|NA|TRBV18
CASSPPQSTGELFF
TGTGCCAGCTCACCACCTCAGAGCACCGGGGAGCTGTTTTTT
>NA|TRBJ2-7|NA|TRBV10-3
CAISAARGAAYEQYF
TGTGCCATCAGTGCGGCTCGGGGGGCCGCCTACGAGCAGTACTTC
>NA|TRBJ1-4|NA|TRBV6-5
CASSYSGENNEKLFF
TGTGCCAGCAGTTACTCCGGGGAGAATAATGAAAAACTGTTTTTT
>few|TRBJ2-2|NA|TRBV30
CAWRQGRGELFF
TGTGCCTGGAGGCAGGGGAGGGGGGAGCTGTTTTTT
>NA|TRBJ2-3|NA|TRBV12-3/TRBV12-4
CASSPAGLRTDTQYF
TGTGCCAGCAGTCCCGCGGGACTTCGCACAGATACGCAGTATTTT